Listed here are 5 T cell receptor beta chains from one sample, sequenced in a study of OX40 agonist ivuxolimab in advanced cancers. Libraries were prepared by immunoSEQ multiplex PCR; TCRdb keeps only in-frame clonotypes and omits some of them. The sample has about 83,000 clones, roughly 83% seen once. The sample consisted of CD4+ or CD8+ T cells sorted from blood, taken in a trial of the OX40 agonist ivuxolimab. The receptors derive from an adult with an advanced solid tumor such as melanoma, head and neck, liver or kidney cancer.

This chain links TRBV7-2 with TRBJ2-5, with D perhaps given as TRBD1 or TRBD2 (5 bases each). CDR1 is SGHTA, CDR2 FQGNSA, per germline. This CDR3 spans 14 amino acids. V gave up 5 bases and J gave up 1 base, with 11 bases separating them. The CDR3 DNA is TGTGCCAGCAGCGTAGGGACCATCCAAGAGACCCAGTACTTC. Its protein is CASSVGTIQETQYF. The full variable domain, completed using reference TRBV7-2 and TRBJ2-5, is GAGVSQSPSNKVTEKGKDVELRCDPISGHTALYWYRQSLGQGLEFLIYFQGNSAPDKSGLPSDRFSAERTGGSVSTLTIQRTQQEDSAVYLCASSVGTIQETQYFGPGTRLLVL.

V is TRBV18 and J is TRBJ2-7; D gene uncertain. Trimming shortened V by 3 bases and J by 2 bases, and 8 bases separated the two germline ends. CDR3 size: 13 residues. Per germline, CDR1 KGHSH and CDR2 LQKENI. The CDR3 reads CASSPAATYEQYF. The CDR3 DNA reads as TGTGCCAGCTCACCTGCGGCTACCTACGAGCAGTACTTC. The whole variable domain, remainder taken from reference TRBV18 and TRBJ2-7, is NAGVMQNPRHLVRRRGQEARLRCSPMKGHSHVYWYRQLPEEGLKFMVYLQKENIIDESGMPKERFSAEFPKEGPSILRIQQVVRGDSAAYFCASSPAATYEQYFGPGTRLTVT.

Only one count was recorded for this clone. The chain has TRBV9 and TRBJ2-1; 11 bases fit TRBD2. The germline CDR1 and CDR2 sequences are SGDLS and YYNGEE. The CDR3 extends over 16 amino acids. With 4 bases clipped from V and 7 bases from J, the junction kept 10 bases outside the gene matches. CDR3 loop: CASSRSVTSGSNEQFF. CDR3 nucleotide sequence: TGTGCCAGCAGCCGATCGGTTACTAGCGGGAGTAATGAGCAGTTCTTC.

V gene TRBV4-1 combines with J gene TRBJ2-1; 9 nucleotides match TRBD2. Trimming cost V 2 bases and J 10 bases; bases outside gene matches: 15. The CDR3 sequence is 17 residues long. Germline lookup yields CDR1 MGHRA and CDR2 YSYEKL. CDR3 protein: CASSQRDGGGVLEEQFF. CDR3 nucleotides: TGCGCCAGCAGCCAAAGAGACGGCGGGGGGGTATTGGAGGAGCAGTTCTTC.

The chain recombines TRBV5-1 with TRBJ2-5; 12 positions match TRBD2. This CDR3 contains 16 residues. Germline CDR1 SGHRS, CDR2 YFSETQ. The V segment lost 4 bases and the J segment 4 bases; nucleotides outside the gene matches: 8. The CDR3 nucleotides are TGCGCCAGCAGCGAGGGCTTGGGACTAGCGGGAGAGACCCAGTACTTC. Residues: CASSEGLGLAGETQYF.